This T cell receptor (beta chain) was observed in a study of Ad26.COV2.S vaccination and SARS-CoV-2 variants. Using immunoSEQ multiplex PCR, the repertoire was profiled, and TCRdb retains in-frame clones only, with some absent. The table lists about 350,000 clones, approximately 84% of them singletons, with roughly 3.5% in the top ten. Treatment given: 15 to 20 received Ad26.COV2.S at low or high dose, single or two shots; roughly 5 received placebo; per-sample allocation not given. Collection of the samples took place on day 63 after the first injection of vaccine or placebo. Broader study findings: Placebo recipients showed lower spike-specific TCR breadth than vaccinees. Reports say spike-specific CD8+ and CD4+ T cell responses covered substantial breadth after vaccination. Analytic work on TCR breadth and depth might have understated the full extent of total T cell responses.

About this clone: The antigen is undetermined.

Germline CDR1 is SGHKS and CDR2 is YYEKEE (reference sequence). V was trimmed by 4 bases and J by 2 bases, leaving 16 bases between them. The CDR3 consists of 15 residues. The chain has TRBV5-5 and TRBJ2-7; TRBD1 or TRBD2 may be the D gene (5 bases each). This TCR came from a person aged 18-60 years who received the Ad26.COV2.S COVID-19 vaccine or a placebo. This sample comprised peripheral blood, obtained in a trial of Ad26.COV2.S vaccine versus placebo. CDR3 sequence reads: CASSEYGTSAYEQYF. The DNA of the CDR3 is TGTGCCAGCAGCGAGTATGGGACGAGCGCCTACGAGCAGTACTTC.